Detailed here is one TCR beta chain. V lost 7 bases to trimming and J lost 4 bases, with 19 bases between them. This CDR3 contains 16 residues. Germline V gene lookup returns CDR1 LNHDA and CDR2 SQIVND (reference sequence). The protocol was immunoSEQ multiplex PCR, while the TCRdb copy is restricted to in-frame clones and leaves out a portion. Of roughly 93,000 clones listed, roughly 90% are singletons. This sample is drawn from a study of T cell responses to AZD1222 COVID-19 vaccine. The specimen comprised peripheral blood, sampled on day 0 of AZD1222 vaccination. The TCR sequence derives from an adult in good health. The chain recombines TRBV19 with TRBJ2-2; TRBD1 is a possible D gene (6 bases). The CDR3 DNA reads TGTGCCAGTACCTACAGGGACGGCCCAACCACCGGGGAGCTGTTTTTT. Translated: CASTYRDGPTTGELFF.